One and the same sample provided the 6 T cell receptor beta chains below, sequenced in a study of T cell changes during pregnancy in multiple sclerosis. Assay: immunoSEQ multiplex PCR; the TCRdb copy retains only in-frame clones and omits some. Of approximately 100,000 clones listed, more than 85% are singletons. The material was peripheral blood, obtained after pregnancy. These receptors all come from a female donor with multiple sclerosis, enrolled in a pregnancy study.

This clone came up a few times. The CDR3 spells CASSQDRIGGAFF. The CDR3 DNA reads as TGCGCCAGCAGCCAAGATCGGATCGGGGGAGCTTTCTTT. The genes are TRBV4-1 and TRBJ1-1; D is perhaps TRBD1 (5 bases). CDR1 and CDR2 from the germline V gene are MGHRA and YSYEKL. Trimming cost V 0 bases and J 10 bases, with 12 bases left between them. There are 13 residues in the CDR3.

This clone was seen a handful of times. The chain is built from TRBV19 and TRBJ1-2; 8 bases align to TRBD1. This CDR3 spans 12 amino acids. Trimming removed 11 bases from V and 7 bases from J; junction bases left unmatched: 9. Germline CDR1 LNHDA, CDR2 SQIVND (reference sequence). CDR3 nucleotides: TGTGCCGTAGGACAGGGAAGCTCTGGCTACACCTTC. Translating gives CAVGQGSSGYTF.

The genes are TRBV6-5 and TRBJ1-4; TRBD1 matches 7 bases. CDR1 is MNHEY and CDR2 is SVGAGI in the germline V gene. The CDR3 extends over 13 amino acids. V shed 4 bases, J shed 7 bases, and the junction held 3 bases outside the gene matches. CDR3 residues: CASSLGQVEKLFF. As DNA, the CDR3 is TGTGCCAGCAGTTTAGGACAGGTTGAAAAACTGTTTTTT.

The gene calls are TRBV5-1 and TRBJ2-7, with D tentatively TRBD2 (6 bases). From germline, CDR1 is SGHRS and CDR2 YFSETQ. This CDR3 has 17 residues. V lost 0 bases and J lost 2, with 18 bases in between. The CDR3 reads CASSLVSRGSPTYEQYF. CDR3 in DNA: TGCGCCAGCAGCTTGGTATCGCGGGGAAGTCCTACCTACGAGCAGTACTTC.

The V call is TRBV5-6, the J call TRBJ2-1, with TRBD2 matching 13 bases. The CDR3 has 18 residues. CDR1 is SGHDT and CDR2 is YYEEEE in the germline V gene. J gave up 4 bases and V 3 bases, and 10 bases lay outside the gene matches. CDR3 sequence: CASSSIRTSGGPYNEQFF. The CDR3 DNA reads as TGTGCCAGCAGCTCAATCAGGACTAGCGGGGGACCTTACAATGAGCAGTTCTTC.

This chain links TRBV9 with TRBJ1-2, with 8 positions matching TRBD1. The V gene's germline CDR1 is SGDLS and CDR2 YYNGEE. V lost 4 bases, J lost 7 bases, and 6 bases stayed unmatched. CDR3 length: 13 residues. This chain's CDR3 is CASSLQGARGYTF. In DNA form, the CDR3 reads TGTGCCAGCAGCCTCCAGGGGGCGCGTGGCTACACCTTC.